This is a list of T cell receptor beta chains from one sample in a study of long-term antiretroviral therapy in people with HIV. Some clones are missing from TCRdb's copy, which holds only in-frame ones; the method was immunoSEQ multiplex PCR. The sample consists of 25,000 to 35,000 clones, around four fifths of them appearing once. The starting material was unsorted PBMCs, obtained 2.9 years after starting antiretroviral therapy. Receptors originate from a man between 50 and 59 years old with HIV. CDR3s include the opening cysteine and the closing phenylalanine or tryptophan. A D gene is named only where the DNA matches it firmly. Size is omitted from some rows. Given values are once, few, many or a class for expanded clones.

- | TRBV9 | - | CASSPRYVVLDGYTF
- | TRBV27 | TRBD1 | CASSSRDREYLGDGYTF
few | TRBV27 | TRBD1 | CASSNTGGASYEQYF
- | TRBV27 | - | CASSLSVSSVDEQYF
- | TRBV6-4 | TRBD2 | CASSGGATGELFF
- | TRBV27 | - | CASSFLYSRLGANVLTF
- | TRBV27 | - | CASSLRVGLIYGYTF
- | TRBV5-1 | TRBD2 | CASSWGLAGDSYEQYF
- | TRBV11-2 | - | CASRGSGANVLTF
- | TRBV6-5 | - | CASSYDRANSPLHF
- | TRBV27 | TRBD1 | CASSSWTGGKNTEAFF